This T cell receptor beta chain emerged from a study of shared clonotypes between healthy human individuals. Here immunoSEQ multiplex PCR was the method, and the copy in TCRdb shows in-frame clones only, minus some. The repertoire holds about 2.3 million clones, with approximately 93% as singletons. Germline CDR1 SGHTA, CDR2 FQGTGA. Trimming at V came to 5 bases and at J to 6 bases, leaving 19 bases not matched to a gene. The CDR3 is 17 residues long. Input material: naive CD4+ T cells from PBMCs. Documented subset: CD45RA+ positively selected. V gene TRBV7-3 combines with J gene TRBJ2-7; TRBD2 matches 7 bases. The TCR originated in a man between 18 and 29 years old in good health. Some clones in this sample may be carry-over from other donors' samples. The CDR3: CASSPTHGAGAVREQYF. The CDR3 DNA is TGTGCCAGCAGCCCGACTCACGGCGCGGGAGCAGTACGCGAGCAGTACTTC.